This T cell receptor (beta chain) was documented in a study of OX40 agonist ivuxolimab in advanced cancers. Looking at the study overall: At roughly 80% male, the cohort had a mean age of roughly 60 years, ranging from roughly 20 to 90. Partial responses were seen in three patients, one with hepatocellular carcinoma and two with cutaneous melanoma. Broader study findings: Fewer expanded clones were found on average in CD4+ than in CD8+ T cells.

Cycle 7 day 1, cycle 4 day 1, and baseline were the timepoints at which blood was sampled. A note on this clone: As yet, its antigen is unknown.

The method was immunoSEQ multiplex PCR; TCRdb's version includes in-frame clones alone and lacks a portion of them. Of more than 45,000 clones listed, more than 85% are singletons. Trimming stripped 0 bases from V and 0 bases from J, with 8 bases between. This CDR3 is 15 amino acids long. Germline V gene lookup returns CDR1 MNHEY and CDR2 SVGAGI. This receptor was obtained from an adult with an advanced solid tumor such as melanoma, head and neck, liver or kidney cancer. The specimen comprised CD4+ or CD8+ T cells sorted from blood, sampled in a trial of the OX40 agonist ivuxolimab. The genes are TRBV6-5 and TRBJ1-1; D might be TRBD1 (6 bases). The CDR3 region has the DNA TGTGCCAGCAGTTACTCCGGGACAATGAACACTGAAGCTTTCTTT. As protein: CASSYSGTMNTEAFF.